This TCR beta chain was observed in a study of shared clonotypes between healthy human individuals. About the study: Serving as donors were a couple of women and three men, whose ages spanned 18 to 49.

Data came from immunoSEQ multiplex PCR; TCRdb stores just in-frame clones and leaves some out. This repertoire shows just over 2,000,000 clones, approximately 95% found once; its top ten account for 0.13%. Germline lookup yields CDR1 GTSNPN and CDR2 SVGIG (reference sequence). The CDR3 runs to 13 residues. Whole-study results and caveats: Clonotypes shared by all four donors outscored non-shared clonotypes in generation probability.

As to this clone: Its antigen is not identified.

The TCR comes from a man between 18 and 35 years old in good health. The sequenced sample consisted of naive CD4+ T cells sorted from blood. Subset denoted: CD45RA+ positively selected. The V and J genes are TRBV30 and TRBJ1-1; the match to TRBD1 covers 9 bases. The CDR3: CAWGQGQKTEAFF. The CDR3 DNA is TGTGCATGGGGACAGGGACAAAAGACTGAAGCTTTCTTT.